Each of the 20 T cell receptor beta chains below was sequenced from the same sample in a study. Using its own MiXCR run on the reads, TCRdb lists one record per CDR3 protein. The data contain over 14,000 distinct CDR3 sequences, approximately 30% of them singletons. The sample taken for sequencing was blood. The receptors stem from a human donor.

This clonotype was counted ten times or more. This chain joins TRBV7-9 and TRBJ2-1, with 9 bases fitting TRBD1. The germline V gene has CDR1 SEHNR and CDR2 FQNEAQ (reference sequence). This CDR3 has 16 residues. Unmatched junction bases numbered 5, after V lost 5 bases and J lost 0 bases. CDR3 protein: CASSARQGGSYNEQFF. The CDR3 coding sequence is TGTGCCAGCAGCGCGAGACAGGGGGGCTCCTACAATGAGCAGTTCTTC.

At least ten counts were recorded for this clonotype. This rearrangement joins TRBV4-2 to TRBJ1-6, with unresolved D. The V end was cut by 0 bases, the J end by 6 bases, with 12 bases between. The CDR3 has 16 residues. Germline assignment: CDR1 LGHNA and CDR2 YNFKEQ. This chain's CDR3 is CASSQERDLFNSPLHF. The CDR3 DNA is TGTGCCAGCAGCCAAGAAAGGGATCTCTTTAATTCACCCCTCCACTTT.

The V call is TRBV4-1, the J call TRBJ2-1; no clear D gene. Per germline, CDR1 MGHRA and CDR2 YSYEKL. This CDR3 comprises 14 residues. The germline V and J ends were trimmed by 0 bases and 6 bases, with 9 bases remaining between them. The CDR3 bases are TGCGCCAGCAGCCAAGATCGAACGGCCAATGAGCAGTTCTTC. Its translation: CASSQDRTANEQFF.

In this sample, this clonotype turned up many times. The chain couples TRBV29-1 to TRBJ1-2; the D is unclear. The CDR3 runs 12 residues. V lost 5 bases and J 8 bases, leaving 15 bases between the germline ends. Germline V lookup: CDR1 SQVTM, CDR2 ANQGSEA. CDR3 in amino acids: CSVLTRSIGYTF. CDR3 DNA: TGCAGCGTTTTGACCCGGTCTATCGGCTACACCTTC.

The rearrangement uses TRBV20-1 and TRBJ2-1; TRBD2 matches 8 bases. CDR3 length: 15 residues. V was clipped by 2 bases and J by 10 bases; unmatched bases: 13. The germline CDR1 and CDR2 sequences are DFQATT and SNEGSKA (reference sequence). The CDR3 region has the DNA TGCAGTGCTAGACCTGAACGGGAGGGCCGATACGAGCAGTTCTTC. It yields the protein CSARPEREGRYEQFF.

This clonotype turned up a few times. The rearrangement uses TRBV7-2 and TRBJ2-3; 15 bases align to TRBD2. The CDR3 loop spans 16 amino acids. Germline V gene sequence: CDR1 SGHTA, CDR2 FQGNSA. The V gene end was trimmed by 5 bases and the J gene end by 6 bases; junction bases not matched to a gene: 6. The CDR3 bases are TGTGCCAGCAGCGGGACTAGCGGGAGGCGGTGGGATACGCAGTATTTT. This codes for CASSGTSGRRWDTQYF.

The chain links TRBV20-1 to TRBJ2-5; possibly TRBD1 or TRBD2 for D (5 bases each). The germline V gene encodes CDR1 DFQATT and CDR2 SNEGSKA (reference sequence). Trimming left V 3 bases short and J 0 bases short, with 20 bases between. There are 17 residues in the CDR3. The CDR3 region has the DNA TGCAGTGCTAGCCAACAAGAGGGGACCCAGTACCAAGAGACCCAGTACTTC. Protein sequence: CSASQQEGTQYQETQYF.

This clonotype was detected many times. This rearrangement joins TRBV18 to TRBJ1-5; TRBD1 is a possible D gene (5 bases). The CDR3 totals 16 residues. V lost 2 bases, J lost 0 bases, and 11 bases lay in between. In germline, CDR1 is KGHSH, CDR2 LQKENI. The CDR3 DNA reads as TGTGCCAGCTCACCAAGGACACGGAATAGCAATCAGCCCCAGCATTTT. It is translated as CASSPRTRNSNQPQHF. The variable domain in full, with the rest retrieved from reference TRBV18 and TRBJ1-5, is NAGVMQNPRHLVRRRGQEARLRCSPMKGHSHVYWYRQLPEEGLKFMVYLQKENIIDESGMPKERFSAEFPKEGPSILRIQQVVRGDSAAYFCASSPRTRNSNQPQHFGDGTRLSIL.

The table lists this clonotype with a few counts. The genes are TRBV14 and TRBJ1-2; perhaps TRBD1 as D (5 bases). This CDR3 is built from 13 residues. Germline V gene data show CDR1 as SGHDN and CDR2 as FVKESK. Trimming left V 0 bases short and J 10 bases short, with 12 bases between. CDR3 in amino acids: CASSQDMGPDYTF. The CDR3 region has the DNA TGTGCCAGCAGCCAAGATATGGGGCCTGACTACACCTTC.

This clonotype is medium-sized. V gene TRBV4-2 combines with J gene TRBJ1-1, with D maybe TRBD1 (5 bases). Germline CDR1 and CDR2: LGHNA and YNFKEQ. Trimming stripped 2 bases from V and 5 bases from J, with 9 bases between. This CDR3 has 13 amino acids. The CDR3: CASSQPQGTEAFF. In nucleotides, the CDR3 is TGTGCCAGCAGCCAACCTCAGGGTACTGAAGCTTTCTTT.

This clonotype occurred many times. The V gene is TRBV4-2, the J gene TRBJ1-2; D remains ambiguous. Germline loops: CDR1 LGHNA, CDR2 YNFKEQ. The CDR3 contains 15 residues. Trimming cost V 1 base and J 0 bases, with 9 bases left between them. CDR3 residues: CASSQVKDPNYGYTF. CDR3 nucleotides: TGTGCCAGCAGCCAAGTTAAAGATCCTAACTATGGCTACACCTTC.

By share of the sample, this clonotype is medium-sized. This sequence joins TRBV11-2 and TRBJ1-1; D may be TRBD1 (5 bases). Germline CDR1 is SGHAT and CDR2 is FQNNGV. The CDR3 extends over 14 amino acids. V was trimmed by 3 bases and J by 3 bases, leaving 11 bases between them. The CDR3 region has the DNA TGTGCCAGCAGCTTTCTGGGGGGGGACACTGAAGCTTTCTTT. Translating it yields CASSFLGGDTEAFF. Supplemented by reference TRBV11-2 and TRBJ1-1, the full variable domain reads EAGVAQSPRYKIIEKRQSVAFWCNPISGHATLYWYQQILGQGPKLLIQFQNNGVVDDSQLPKDRFSAERLKGVDSTLKIQPAKLEDSAVYLCASSFLGGDTEAFFGQGTRLTVV.

In its sample, this clonotype was seen once. The V call is TRBV30, the J call TRBJ1-5; the D gene is possibly TRBD1 (6 bases). CDR3 size: 13 residues. Deletions cut 0 bases from V and 5 bases from J, with 8 bases between. Germline CDR1 GTSNPN, CDR2 SVGIG (reference sequence). CDR3 in amino acids: CAWSVQGDQPQHF. CDR3 bases: TGTGCCTGGAGTGTACAGGGAGATCAGCCCCAGCATTTT.

This clonotype was observed a handful of times. This rearrangement joins TRBV20-1 to TRBJ1-5; D gene uncertain. This CDR3 contains 15 residues. V dropped 0 bases and J dropped 0 bases, with 9 bases sitting between them. Germline CDR1 DFQATT, CDR2 SNEGSKA (reference sequence). This CDR3 is CSARDPNYSNQPQHF. CDR3 coding DNA: TGCAGTGCTAGAGACCCTAATTATAGCAATCAGCCCCAGCATTTT.

About this clonotype: A much more abundant neighbour one base away suggests this may be a read error. The chain uses TRBV4-3 and TRBJ2-1, with D possibly TRBD2 on 6 matching bases. Germline values: CDR1 LGHNA, CDR2 YSLEER. The CDR3 is made up of 16 amino acids. The CDR3 DNA reads as TGCGCCTGCAGCCAAGCTGGGGGGAACTCCTACAATGAGCAGTTCTTC. As protein: CACSQAGGNSYNEQFF.

This clonotype was counted many times. The chain has TRBV7-8 and TRBJ1-1, with no clear D. Trimming pared 5 bases from V and 0 bases from J, leaving 16 bases between. Germline V gene lookup returns CDR1 SGHVS and CDR2 FQNEAQ. CDR3 length equals 16 residues. The CDR3 loop is CASSATPHHMNTEAFF. DNA of the CDR3: TGTGCCAGCAGCGCTACCCCACACCACATGAACACTGAAGCTTTCTTT.

This clonotype was found many times. The chain employs TRBV15 and TRBJ2-3, with unresolved D. The germline gives CDR1 LNHNV, CDR2 YYDKDF (reference sequence). The CDR3 contains 16 residues. The V and J ends lost 0 bases and 6 bases respectively, with 16 bases between them. The CDR3 coding sequence is TGTGCCACCAGCAGAGATCCCCCCCGCGAGACGGATACGCAGTATTTT. Translation: CATSRDPPRETDTQYF. The complete variable domain, with remaining parts taken from reference TRBV15 and TRBJ2-3, reads DAMVIQNPRYQVTQFGKPVTLSCSQTLNHNVMYWYQQKSSQAPKLLFHYYDKDFNNEADTPDNFQSRRPNTSFCFLDIRSPGLGDTAMYLCATSRDPPRETDTQYFGPGTRLTVL.

By share of the sample, this clonotype is large (0.1 to 1%). This rearrangement joins TRBV29-1 to TRBJ1-1; D is unresolved. Looked up from germline, CDR1 is SQVTM and CDR2 is ANQGSEA. The V end was cut by 2 bases, the J end by 3 bases, with 7 bases between. The CDR3 contains 12 residues. The CDR3 region is CSVEHTDTEAFF. The CDR3 bases are TGCAGCGTTGAACATACGGACACTGAAGCTTTCTTT.

This clonotype has at least ten counts. The chain uses TRBV29-1 and TRBJ2-7; 9 bases are shared with TRBD2. In germline, CDR1 is SQVTM, CDR2 ANQGSEA. The CDR3 has 12 amino acids. V dropped 6 bases and J dropped 5; count of bases not matched to a gene: 5. CDR3 DNA: TGCAGCGTCCTTAGCGGGAGCCACGAGCAGTACTTC. It is translated as CSVLSGSHEQYF.

This clonotype was observed many times. The V gene is TRBV20-1, the J gene TRBJ1-1, with 10 bases aligning to TRBD1. The CDR3 is 14 amino acids. CDR1 and CDR2 (germline): DFQATT, SNEGSKA (reference sequence). The J segment lost 10 bases and the V segment lost 5 bases, leaving 13 bases of the junction unmatched. CDR3 nucleotide sequence: TGCAGTGCTTATTGGACAGGGGGGATTACTCGAGCTTTCTTT. It translates to CSAYWTGGITRAFF.